A selection of T cell receptor beta chains follows, all from one sample in a study of shared clonotypes between healthy human individuals. Using immunoSEQ multiplex PCR, the repertoire was profiled, and TCRdb retains in-frame clones only, with some absent. The sample has roughly 2,000,000 clones, approximately 95% seen once; the top ten hold approximately 1.2%. Sequencing was performed on naive CD8+ T cells sorted from blood. These TCRs come from a man aged 18 to 29 in good health. Both conserved end residues are part of each CDR3. Fields, in order: J gene, V gene, D gene, clone size, CDR3 protein, CDR3 DNA. A D gene is named only where the DNA matches it firmly. Some rows mark clone size as missing; the rest say once, few, many or name a class of expanded clone.

>TRBJ2-7|TRBV5-4|TRBD1|NA
CASSPDGTGVYEQYF
TGTGCCAGCAGCCCGGACGGGACAGGGGTCTACGAGCAGTACTTC
>TRBJ2-7|TRBV5-5|NA|NA
CASSLYGTTISYEQYF
TGTGCCAGCAGCTTGTATGGGACAACCATCTCCTACGAGCAGTACTTC
>TRBJ2-1|TRBV7-8|TRBD2|NA
CASSRPGLAGGGDYNEQFF
TGTGCCAGCAGTCGGCCGGGACTAGCGGGGGGTGGCGATTACAATGAGCAGTTCTTC
>TRBJ2-5|TRBV28|TRBD1|NA
CASQDRAQETQYF
TGTGCCAGCCAAGACAGGGCTCAAGAGACCCAGTACTTC
>TRBJ2-5|TRBV25-1|TRBD1|NA
CATAGQGEETQYF
TGTGCCACCGCGGGACAGGGGGAAGAGACCCAGTACTTC
>TRBJ1-5|TRBV7-9|NA|NA
CASSLDSSQPQHF
TGTGCCAGCAGCTTAGACAGTAGTCAGCCCCAGCATTTT
>TRBJ2-1|TRBV5-1|NA|NA
CASSLVAANNEQFF
TGCGCCAGCAGCTTGGTAGCGGCCAACAATGAGCAGTTCTTC
>TRBJ2-7|TRBV4-1|TRBD2|NA
CASSQGPGGLSYEQYF
TGCGCCAGCAGCCAAGGTCCGGGGGGGCTTTCCTACGAGCAGTACTTC
>TRBJ2-3|TRBV9|TRBD1|once
CASSDRGFTDTQYF
TGTGCCAGCAGCGACAGGGGATTCACAGATACGCAGTATTTT
>TRBJ1-2|TRBV2|NA|few
CASSDRNSYGYTF
TGTGCCAGCAGTGACAGGAACTCCTATGGCTACACCTTC
>TRBJ2-7|TRBV7-9|TRBD2|NA
CASSPNSPGGEQYF
TGTGCCAGCAGCCCCAATTCCCCGGGGGGCGAGCAGTACTTC
>TRBJ2-7|TRBV4-1|NA|NA
CASSQGVYANEQYF
TGCGCCAGCAGCCAAGGTGTGTATGCTAACGAGCAGTACTTC
>TRBJ1-1|TRBV25-1|NA|NA
CASSSVRNTEAFF
TGTGCCAGCAGTTCGGTCCGGAACACTGAAGCTTTCTTT
>TRBJ2-1|TRBV5-4|NA|NA
CASSLDRRGQFF
TGTGCCAGCAGCTTGGACCGTAGGGGGCAGTTCTTC
>TRBJ1-1|TRBV6-5|NA|NA
CASSYLAEYMNTEAFF
TGTGCCAGCAGTTATCTGGCCGAGTACATGAACACTGAAGCTTTCTTT
>TRBJ2-7|TRBV9|TRBD2|NA
CASSGSGSSYEQYF
TGTGCCAGCAGTGGTAGCGGGAGCTCCTACGAGCAGTACTTC
>TRBJ2-7|TRBV28|NA|NA
CASSPSPGQGTYEQYF
TGTGCCAGCAGCCCGAGTCCCGGGCAGGGGACGTACGAGCAGTACTTC
>TRBJ1-5|TRBV6-1|NA|NA
CASSVENFSNQPQHF
TGTGCCAGCAGTGTGGAGAATTTTAGCAATCAGCCCCAGCATTTT
>TRBJ2-7|TRBV6-5|NA|once
CASSYGTGGEQYF
TGTGCCAGCAGTTACGGGACGGGCGGCGAGCAGTACTTC
>TRBJ2-2|TRBV19|NA|NA
CASSGALQANANTGELFF
TGTGCCAGTAGTGGGGCCCTACAGGCCAACGCGAACACCGGGGAGCTGTTTTTT
>TRBJ2-7|TRBV6-1|TRBD1|NA
CASSLDRLSSYEQYF
TGTGCCAGCAGCCTGGACAGGTTGAGCTCCTACGAGCAGTACTTC
>TRBJ2-2|TRBV29-1|NA|NA
CSVSGVNTGELFF
TGCAGCGTTTCGGGAGTGAACACCGGGGAGCTGTTTTTT
>TRBJ2-2|TRBV27|TRBD2|NA
CASSPPGGGAVGELFF
TGTGCCAGCAGTCCCCCGGGCGGGGGGGCCGTCGGGGAGCTGTTTTTT
>TRBJ2-6|TRBV7-6|TRBD1|NA
CASSPLRGGGSSGANVLTF
TGTGCCAGCAGCCCGCTCCGAGGGGGCGGAAGCTCTGGGGCCAACGTCCTGACTTTC
>TRBJ2-7|TRBV5-8|NA|NA
CASSSDEQYF
TGTGCCAGCAGCTCGGACGAGCAGTACTTC
>TRBJ2-1|TRBV6-6|NA|NA
CASSPASYNEQFF
TGTGCCAGCAGCCCCGCCTCCTACAATGAGCAGTTCTTC
>TRBJ1-2|TRBV19|NA|NA
CASLAPGTPYGGYTF
TGTGCCAGTCTGGCTCCCGGGACGCCGTATGGTGGCTACACCTTC